The 20 T cell receptor beta chains presented below share a single source sample, sequenced in a study of shared clonotypes between healthy human individuals. Libraries were prepared by immunoSEQ multiplex PCR; TCRdb keeps only in-frame clonotypes and omits some of them. The table shows about 480,000 clones, with 79% occurring only once. Specimen: PBMCs. These receptors were obtained from a woman in her thirties or forties in good health. Some clones in this sample may be carry-over from other donors' samples.

The chain links TRBV27 to TRBJ2-1; D possibly corresponds to TRBD2 (6 bases). This CDR3 is 12 amino acids long. CDR1 and CDR2 (germline): MNHEY, SMNVEV (reference sequence). Trimming cost V 11 bases and J 9 bases, with 17 bases left between them. CDR3 in amino acids: CAAGFSDIEQFF. DNA of the CDR3: TGTGCCGCGGGGTTTTCAGACATTGAGCAGTTCTTC.

CDR3 DNA: TGCGCCAGCAGCCAAGTGATACTAGCGGCAGAGACCCAGTACTTC. It specifies CASSQVILAAETQYF. V and J are TRBV4-1 and TRBJ2-5; 8 nucleotides line up with TRBD2. The V gene end was trimmed by 1 base and the J gene end by 4 bases; junction bases not matched to a gene: 5. Germline CDR1 is MGHRA and CDR2 is YSYEKL. The CDR3 loop spans 15 amino acids.

V and J are TRBV5-1 and TRBJ2-1, with unresolved D. V dropped 4 bases and J dropped 8 bases, with 16 bases sitting between them. Germline values: CDR1 SGHRS, CDR2 YFSETQ. The CDR3 covers 14 residues. The CDR3 sequence: CASSSPSSSDEQFF. The CDR3 DNA is TGCGCCAGCAGCAGCCCTTCGAGTTCGGATGAGCAGTTCTTC.

The chain employs TRBV5-6 and TRBJ2-3, with 7 bases lining up with TRBD1. CDR1 is SGHDT and CDR2 is YYEEEE in the germline V gene. The CDR3 has 15 residues. Trimming removed 4 bases from V and 0 bases from J; junction bases left unmatched: 5. The CDR3 sequence is CASSPPDRSTDTQYF. CDR3 nucleotide sequence: TGTGCCAGCAGCCCCCCGGACAGGAGCACAGATACGCAGTATTTT.

J is TRBJ2-5 and V is TRBV6-1; D ambiguous. Germline CDR1 is MNHNS and CDR2 is SASEGT. The CDR3 has 13 amino acids. V lost 2 bases, J lost 4 bases, and 8 bases lay in between. CDR3 amino acids: CASSEIWVETQYF. CDR3 nucleotides: TGTGCCAGCAGTGAAATCTGGGTAGAGACCCAGTACTTC.

This clone was detected once. The genes are TRBV11-3 and TRBJ2-1; TRBD2 aligns across 11 bases. CDR1 is SGHNT and CDR2 is YENEEA in the germline V gene. The CDR3 is 15 amino acids. The junction had 10 bases not matched to a gene; V was cut back by 6 bases and J by 9 bases. In DNA form, the CDR3 reads TGTGCCAGCAGTAATAGCGGGAGGGCGGGCGGTGAGCAGTTCTTC. This encodes CASSNSGRAGGEQFF.

DNA of the CDR3: TGTGCCAGCACCGAGGGGGTAAGCACTGAAGCTTTCTTT. Protein: CASTEGVSTEAFF. The gene calls are TRBV9 and TRBJ1-1; weak D call: TRBD1 (6 bases). The CDR3 runs 13 residues. Germline CDR1 is SGDLS and CDR2 is YYNGEE. Between the trimmed V and J ends, which lost 6 bases and 4 bases, there was a span of 13 bases.

This clone was picked up one time. The CDR3 coding sequence is TGTGCCAGCAGCTTGCTAGCGGGAGGGTCCTACAATGAGCAGTTCTTC. This codes for CASSLLAGGSYNEQFF. The rearrangement joins TRBV7-2 to TRBJ2-1, with 12 nucleotides matching TRBD2. V was pared by 3 bases and J by 1 base, with 1 base of the junction left unmatched. Looked up from germline, CDR1 is SGHTA and CDR2 is FQGNSA. The CDR3 runs 16 residues.

The chain uses TRBV6-5 and TRBJ2-7, with a possible D match to TRBD1 (6 bases). V was shortened by 2 bases and J by 5 bases, with 13 bases between the two germline ends. The germline V gene encodes CDR1 MNHEY and CDR2 SVGAGI. CDR3 length: 14 amino acids. CDR3 bases: TGTGCCAGCAGTTACAGGGGGAGTTCGGACGAGCAGTACTTC. Encoded protein: CASSYRGSSDEQYF.

This chain connects TRBV11-2 to TRBJ2-2; 10 positions agree with TRBD2. CDR3 length: 14 amino acids. V lost 8 bases, J lost 1 base, and 1 base stayed unmatched. Germline V gene data show CDR1 as SGHAT and CDR2 as FQNNGV. The CDR3, as DNA: TGTGCCAGCGGGACTAGCGTGAACACCGGGGAGCTGTTTTTT. This encodes CASGTSVNTGELFF.

This clone showed up just a few times. This rearrangement joins TRBV6-6 to TRBJ2-3; the D is unclear. V gave up 7 bases and J gave up 0 bases, with 11 bases separating them. This CDR3 has 14 residues. Germline CDR1 and CDR2: MNHNY and SVGAGI (reference sequence). DNA of the CDR3: TGTGCCAGCACTCCGGCCACTAGCACAGATACGCAGTATTTT. Translating it yields CASTPATSTDTQYF.

V usage is TRBV7-3 and J usage is TRBJ2-7; 9 nucleotides match TRBD2. The CDR3 is made up of 15 amino acids. From germline, CDR1 is SGHTA and CDR2 FQGTGA. V dropped 2 bases and J dropped 6; count of bases not matched to a gene: 8. In DNA form, the CDR3 reads TGTGCCAGCAGCTTAGTGGCTAGCGGGATTGGCGAGCAGTACTTC. Translated, it gives CASSLVASGIGEQYF.

This chain uses TRBV7-9 with TRBJ1-1; unclear D gene. V lost 7 bases and J 4 bases, leaving 16 bases between the germline ends. The CDR3 runs 14 residues. Germline assignment: CDR1 SEHNR and CDR2 FQNEAQ (reference sequence). The CDR3 protein is CASTIGVAVTEAFF. DNA of the CDR3: TGTGCCAGCACCATCGGGGTGGCGGTCACTGAAGCTTTCTTT.

This rearrangement joins TRBV7-9 to TRBJ1-2; TRBD1 is a possible D gene (5 bases). Trimming cost V 3 bases and J 8 bases, with 13 bases left between them. Germline CDR1 and CDR2: SEHNR and FQNEAQ (reference sequence). The CDR3 totals 13 residues. The CDR3 DNA sequence: TGTGCCAGCAGCTTCAGTGGGGCCGCGGGCTACACCTTC. It encodes CASSFSGAAGYTF.

The chain is built from TRBV4-1 and TRBJ2-7; 8 bases line up with TRBD2. From germline, CDR1 is MGHRA and CDR2 YSYEKL. Trimming at V came to 0 bases and at J to 0 bases, leaving 4 bases not matched to a gene. This CDR3 has 16 residues. The CDR3 bases are TGCGCCAGCAGCCAAGATCCAGCGGGAGACTCCTACGAGCAGTACTTC. Its translation is CASSQDPAGDSYEQYF.

The DNA for the CDR3 is TGCGCCAGCAGCCAAGAATCCCAGGGCGGCACTGAAGCTTTCTTT. This encodes CASSQESQGGTEAFF. The chain uses TRBV4-3 and TRBJ1-1, with D perhaps matching TRBD1 (5 bases). Germline V CDR1 and CDR2: LGHNA, YSLEER. CDR3 size: 15 residues. V was cut by 0 bases and J by 4 bases, with 12 bases left in between.

V usage is TRBV30 and J usage is TRBJ1-1; D is unresolved. Germline assignment: CDR1 GTSNPN and CDR2 SVGIG (reference sequence). The V and J ends lost 3 bases and 2 bases respectively, with 7 bases between them. The CDR3 totals 12 residues. The DNA of the CDR3 is TGTGCCTGGAGGAGAGCCAACACTGAAGCTTTCTTT. Its protein is CAWRRANTEAFF.

V is TRBV10-3 and J is TRBJ2-3, with D unresolved. Trimming cost V 5 bases and J 2 bases, with 2 bases left between them. Germline CDR1 reads ENHRY; CDR2 reads SYGVKD. CDR3 length: 11 residues. CDR3 DNA sequence: TGTGCCATCAGTAACACAGATACGCAGTATTTT. Translating it yields CAISNTDTQYF.

The chain has TRBV7-8 and TRBJ2-2; 10 bases are a match to TRBD2. The V gene's germline CDR1 is SGHVS and CDR2 FQNEAQ. The length of the CDR3 is 16 residues. The trim removed 5 bases at V and 0 bases at J, leaving 3 bases unmatched. The CDR3 region is CASSPLAGANTGELFF. CDR3 bases: TGTGCCAGCAGCCCCCTAGCGGGAGCGAACACCGGGGAGCTGTTTTTT.

On this clone itself: The same CDR3 can be traced to other DNA sequences in this sample. The genes are TRBV9 and TRBJ1-1; the D gene is possibly TRBD1 (6 bases). Between the trimmed V and J ends, which lost 0 bases and 3 bases, there was a span of 9 bases. The germline gives CDR1 SGDLS, CDR2 YYNGEE. This CDR3 is built from 14 residues. This CDR3 reads CASSVVAGDTEAFF. In DNA, the CDR3 is TGTGCCAGCAGCGTAGTGGCAGGGGACACTGAAGCTTTCTTT. Based on the CDR3 plus reference TRBV9 and TRBJ1-1, the full variable domain is DSGVTQTPKHLITATGQRVTLRCSPRSGDLSVYWYQQSLDQGLQFLIQYYNGEERAKGNILERFSAQQFPDLHSELNLSSLELGDSALYFCASSVVAGDTEAFFGQGTRLTVV.